The subject of this entry is one TCR beta chain. Antigen specificity is unknown. This record comes from a study of T cell responses to AZD1222 COVID-19 vaccine. Study findings and constraints: A mostly white British donor set with more females was recruited, and clonal diversity was possibly underestimated.

Germline V gene sequence: CDR1 SGHTA, CDR2 FQGNSA. Trimming removed 3 bases from V and 1 base from J; junction bases left unmatched: 2. This CDR3 contains 15 residues. Repertoires were generated with immunoSEQ multiplex PCR, while TCRdb's copy carries only in-frame clones and drops some. The sample yields about 130,000 clones, about 93% seen once. The rearrangement uses TRBV7-2 and TRBJ2-5; 10 bases are a match to TRBD2. The sample was peripheral blood, taken on day 0 of AZD1222 vaccination. The source is an adult in good health. Here the CDR3 DNA reads TGTGCCAGCAGCTTCGCTAGCGGGGGCCAAGAGACCCAGTACTTC. This translates into CASSFASGGQETQYF.